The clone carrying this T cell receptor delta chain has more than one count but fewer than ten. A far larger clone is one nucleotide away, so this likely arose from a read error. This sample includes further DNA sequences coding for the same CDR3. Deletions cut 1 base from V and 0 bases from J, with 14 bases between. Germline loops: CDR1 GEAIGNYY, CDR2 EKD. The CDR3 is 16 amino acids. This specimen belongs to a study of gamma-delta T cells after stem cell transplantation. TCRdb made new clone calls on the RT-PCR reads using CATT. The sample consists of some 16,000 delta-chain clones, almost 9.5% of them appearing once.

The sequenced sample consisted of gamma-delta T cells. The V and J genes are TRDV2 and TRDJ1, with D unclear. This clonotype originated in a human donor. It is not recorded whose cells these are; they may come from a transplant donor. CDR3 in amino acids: CACDTVGELYTDKLIF. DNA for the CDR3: TGTGCCTGTGACACGGTGGGAGAGCTGTACACCGATAAACTCATCTTT.